This passage covers 16 T cell receptor beta chains from one sample sequenced in a study of cytomegalovirus exposure and HLA in healthy donors. The PCR was carried out with 60 Vbeta primers and 13 Jbeta primers. Sequencing used immunoSEQ multiplex PCR; TCRdb keeps in-frame clones, though not all of them. Of more than 100,000 clones listed, 60% to 85% were seen once; the top ten hold about 1.8%. Sequenced material: PBMCs. These receptors all come from a female donor in good health and CMV-seropositive.

This clone is a singleton in its sample. The CDR3 coding sequence is TGTGCCAGCAGCAACCGGGATTCATCCTACAATGAGCAGTTCTTC. Protein: CASSNRDSSYNEQFF. The chain uses TRBV7-3 and TRBJ2-1, with D possibly TRBD2 on 5 matching bases. V dropped 5 bases and J dropped 1 base, with 12 bases sitting between them. The germline gives CDR1 SGHTA, CDR2 FQGTGA. This CDR3 comprises 15 residues.

V gene TRBV10-3 combines with J gene TRBJ2-1; TRBD2 might be the D (5 bases). CDR3 length: 16 amino acids. Between the trimmed V and J ends, which lost 6 bases and 6 bases, there was a span of 21 bases. The germline V gene has CDR1 ENHRY and CDR2 SYGVKD. The CDR3 loop reads CAISDTAPGVSNEQFF. The CDR3 nucleotides read TGTGCCATCAGCGATACCGCCCCCGGGGTCTCCAATGAGCAGTTCTTC.

The table lists this clone with a few counts. The chain employs TRBV7-6 and TRBJ2-3, with 15 bases matching TRBD2. CDR3 length: 21 residues. V gave up 0 bases and J gave up 4 bases; unmatched junction bases: 14. CDR1 is SGHVS and CDR2 is FNYEAQ in the germline V gene. DNA of the CDR3: TGTGCCAGCAGCTTAGCGGGGGGACTAGCGGGAGGTTGGAACGACCCAGATACGCAGTATTTT. Translated: CASSLAGGLAGGWNDPDTQYF.

This chain uses TRBV5-5 with TRBJ1-2, with TRBD1 matching 8 bases. The CDR3 totals 15 residues. The trim removed 4 bases at V and 8 bases at J, leaving 13 bases unmatched. Germline CDR1 is SGHKS and CDR2 is YYEKEE (reference sequence). The CDR3 protein is CASSPQPGQGSGYTF. The CDR3, as DNA: TGTGCCAGCAGCCCCCAGCCCGGACAGGGCTCAGGCTACACCTTC.

This clone was seen only once. The chain links TRBV7-9 to TRBJ1-1; 7 positions agree with TRBD1. The CDR3 is made up of 15 amino acids. Per the germline V gene, CDR1 is SEHNR and CDR2 is FQNEAQ (reference sequence). V was pared by 2 bases and J by 2 bases, with 5 bases of the junction left unmatched. CDR3 residues: CASSLFDRDNTEAFF. The CDR3 DNA is TGTGCCAGCAGCTTATTTGACAGGGACAACACTGAAGCTTTCTTT.

This clone appeared a single time. The rearrangement joins TRBV27 to TRBJ1-1, with 7 bases fitting TRBD1. Germline V gene data show CDR1 as MNHEY and CDR2 as SMNVEV (reference sequence). There are 14 residues in the CDR3. With 4 bases clipped from V and 1 base from J, the junction kept 3 bases outside the gene matches. For the CDR3, the DNA is TGTGCCAGCAGTTCGTGGGACAGGAACACTGAAGCTTTCTTT. Encoded protein: CASSSWDRNTEAFF.

Only a few counts were recorded for this clone. The CDR3 DNA reads TGTGCCAGCAGCTCCGGTGGACAGTTGGGCACTGAAGCTTTCTTT. Encoded protein: CASSSGGQLGTEAFF. The chain combines TRBV7-2 with TRBJ1-1; D might be TRBD1 (6 bases). The CDR3 has 15 residues. Trimming took off 4 bases at V and 4 bases at J, with 16 bases between the two ends. Germline V CDR1 and CDR2: SGHTA, FQGNSA.

The chain joins TRBV19 to TRBJ2-5; 10 positions agree with TRBD2. The CDR3 has 12 residues. V dropped 7 bases and J dropped 5; count of bases not matched to a gene: 1. Germline V lookup: CDR1 LNHDA, CDR2 SQIVND (reference sequence). The CDR3 nucleotides read TGTGCCAGTAAGACTAGCGGGGAGACCCAGTACTTC. Amino acids: CASKTSGETQYF.

The rearrangement links TRBV25-1 to TRBJ2-7; 8 bases are shared with TRBD2. V dropped 6 bases and J dropped 7; count of bases not matched to a gene: 8. The germline CDR1 and CDR2 sequences are MGHDK and SYGVNS. The CDR3 runs to 13 residues. CDR3 amino acids: CASSEAGGPEQYF. CDR3 in DNA: TGTGCCAGCAGCGAGGCGGGGGGCCCGGAGCAGTACTTC.

This clone was picked up one time. The chain joins TRBV18 to TRBJ1-1; D may be TRBD1 (5 bases). The CDR3 is made up of 14 amino acids. The V and J ends lost 4 bases and 4 bases respectively, with 13 bases between them. CDR1 is KGHSH, CDR2 LQKENI, per germline. This CDR3 reads CASSRDGGITEAFF. CDR3 coding DNA: TGTGCCAGCTCACGCGACGGGGGGATCACTGAAGCTTTCTTT.

The rearrangement joins TRBV30 to TRBJ1-1; D possibly corresponds to TRBD1 (6 bases). V was trimmed by 1 base and J by 1 base, leaving 10 bases between them. Per germline, CDR1 GTSNPN and CDR2 SVGIG (reference sequence). This CDR3 has 14 residues. CDR3 coding DNA: TGTGCCTGGAGTGCCGGGACACCGAACACTGAAGCTTTCTTT. Amino acid sequence: CAWSAGTPNTEAFF.

This rearrangement joins TRBV2 to TRBJ2-3; 9 bases map to TRBD1. Germline V gene lookup returns CDR1 SNHLY and CDR2 FYNNEI. CDR3 size: 15 residues. J gave up 4 bases and V 5 bases, and 7 bases lay outside the gene matches. The CDR3 loop reads CASSPGTGTADTQYF. The CDR3 nucleotides are TGTGCCAGCAGTCCCGGGACAGGGACCGCAGATACGCAGTATTTT.

The rearrangement links TRBV7-3 to TRBJ2-2; possibly TRBD1 for D (6 bases). Germline values: CDR1 SGHTA, CDR2 FQGTGA. The ends were cut back, 5 bases at V and 13 bases at J, with 17 bases in the middle. This CDR3 has 13 residues. CDR3 amino acids: CASSHTGTEMLFF. CDR3 DNA: TGTGCCAGCAGCCACACAGGGACCGAGATGCTGTTTTTT.

This chain links TRBV2 with TRBJ2-2; 10 bases are shared with TRBD2. The CDR3 length is 15 residues. With 7 bases clipped from V and 4 bases from J, the junction kept 6 bases outside the gene matches. Germline CDR1 SNHLY, CDR2 FYNNEI. The CDR3 sequence: CASNSGGAGTGELFF. The CDR3, as DNA: TGTGCCAGCAACAGCGGGGGGGCCGGCACCGGGGAGCTGTTTTTT.

The rearrangement joins TRBV11-3 to TRBJ2-2, with D possibly matching TRBD2 (5 bases). Trimming pared 7 bases from V and 0 bases from J, leaving 12 bases between. Germline-derived CDR1 and CDR2 are SGHNT and YENEEA. CDR3 length equals 15 residues. Here the CDR3 DNA reads TGTGCCAGCAACGTTAGCGCCCCGAACACCGGGGAGCTGTTTTTT. It is translated as CASNVSAPNTGELFF. The full variable domain, with the rest looked up from reference TRBV11-3 and TRBJ2-2, is EAGVVQSPRYKIIEKKQPVAFWCNPISGHNTLYWYLQNLGQGPELLIRYENEEAVDDSQLPKDRFSAERLKGVDSTLKIQPAELGDSAVYLCASNVSAPNTGELFFGEGSRLTVL.

The chain combines TRBV6-1 with TRBJ2-2; TRBD2 matches 9 bases. Losses at the gene ends were 7 bases for V and 5 bases for J; bases not matched to a gene: 8. Germline V gives CDR1 MNHNS, CDR2 SASEGT. The length of the CDR3 is 15 residues. The CDR3 region has the DNA TGTGCCAGCAATATAGCGGGAGTAGAGACCGGGGAGCTGTTTTTT. Translated: CASNIAGVETGELFF.